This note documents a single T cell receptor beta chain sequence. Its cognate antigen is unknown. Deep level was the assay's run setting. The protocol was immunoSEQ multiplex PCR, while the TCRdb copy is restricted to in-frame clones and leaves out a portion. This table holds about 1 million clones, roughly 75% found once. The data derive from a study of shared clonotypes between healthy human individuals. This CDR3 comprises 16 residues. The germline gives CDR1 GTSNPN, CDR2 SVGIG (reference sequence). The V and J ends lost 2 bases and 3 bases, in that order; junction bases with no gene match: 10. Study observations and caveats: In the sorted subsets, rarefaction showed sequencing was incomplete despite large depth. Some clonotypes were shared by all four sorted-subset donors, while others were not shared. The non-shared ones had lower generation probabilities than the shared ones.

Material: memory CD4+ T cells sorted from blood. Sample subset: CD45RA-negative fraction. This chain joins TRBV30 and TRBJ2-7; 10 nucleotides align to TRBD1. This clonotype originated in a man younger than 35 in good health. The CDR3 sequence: CAWSSSRTGGNYEQYF. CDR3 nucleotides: TGTGCCTGGAGTTCGTCCCGGACAGGGGGGAACTACGAGCAGTACTTC.